This T cell receptor beta chain was sequenced for a study of graft-versus-host responses after intestinal transplantation. The method was immunoSEQ multiplex PCR; TCRdb's version includes in-frame clones alone and lacks a portion of them. The table shows about 98,000 clones, with about 82% occurring only once. The CDR3 has 17 residues. The germline gives CDR1 SGHNT, CDR2 YYREEE (reference sequence). V shed 1 base and J 0 bases; nucleotides not matched to a gene: 10. The receptor was isolated from a human patient who received an intestinal transplant, so some T cells may come from the graft donor. The material was PBMCs, obtained 255 days after intestinal transplant. The chain joins TRBV5-4 to TRBJ2-7, with TRBD1 identical over 7 bases. The CDR3 DNA reads TGTGCCAGCAGCTTGATAGGTGCGACAGGGATCTCCTACGAGCAGTACTTC. Its protein product is CASSLIGATGISYEQYF. Full variable domain (missing parts from reference TRBV5-4 and TRBJ2-7): ETGVTQSPTHLIKTRGQQVTLRCSSQSGHNTVSWYQQALGQGPQFIFQYYREEENGRGNFPPRFSGLQFPNYSSELNVNALELDDSALYLCASSLIGATGISYEQYFGPGTRLTVT.